The clone carrying this T cell receptor beta chain appeared a few times. Its antigen is not known. This sample was taken from a study of identical twins. The V segment lost 4 bases and the J segment 9 bases; nucleotides outside the gene matches: 13. The CDR3 is made up of 16 amino acids. Germline V gives CDR1 LGHNA, CDR2 YNFKEQ. MiXCR was run by TCRdb on the 5' RACE reads, yielding one entry per CDR3 protein. The data contain hundreds of thousands of distinct CDR3 sequences, about 12% of them singletons. Points from the study as a whole: High-abundance cord blood beta clonotypes had fewer insertions; memory repertoires showed none. The study drew conclusions from cross-sectional statistical analysis, not from following the same donors.

This sample also belongs to another study, concerning yellow fever vaccine responses in identical twins.

This chain connects TRBV4-2 to TRBJ2-1; the match to TRBD2 covers 9 bases. The receptor comes from a young woman in good health. Sequencing was carried out using PBMCs. The CDR3 loop reads CASSRDVVAGEGEQFF. As DNA, the CDR3 is TGTGCCAGCAGCCGAGATGTGGTAGCGGGGGAGGGTGAGCAGTTCTTC.